The present entry profiles one T cell receptor (beta chain) with its context. Its target is not known. The sample is drawn from a study of T cells in localized non-small cell lung cancer. TCRdb's table, derived via immunoSEQ multiplex PCR, lists solely in-frame clones and lacks some. The top ten hold approximately 3.4% of the sample, which has roughly 40,000 clones, around 87% seen once. Points from the study as a whole: Owing to sequencing of a solitary tumor region, heterogeneity cannot be discounted. T cell clonality was highest in uninvolved adjacent lung, above tumor.

This material consisted of peripheral blood, taken before any cancer treatment. The source is a man aged 18-55 years with stage I lung adenocarcinoma.

CDR3 amino acids: CAISESTGTPEGYTF. The CDR3 DNA reads TGTGCCATCAGTGAGTCGACAGGTACACCGGAGGGCTACACCTTC. This chain connects TRBV10-3 to TRBJ1-2, with D possibly matching TRBD1 (6 bases). CDR1 ENHRY and CDR2 SYGVKD come from the germline V gene. The CDR3 spans 15 residues. V was pared by 0 bases and J by 8 bases, with 16 bases between.